This record covers a single TCR beta chain. This sample was taken from a study of blood T cell repertoires in COVID-19. About the research overall: Collection of acute and convalescent COVID-19 samples took place in the United States, Italy and Spain. Sample material is recorded as cDNA or gDNA derived from T cells, B-cell-depleted T cells, or PBMCs.

Germline assignment: CDR1 MRHNA and CDR2 SNTAGT. The V and J ends lost 6 bases and 3 bases, in that order; junction bases with no gene match: 16. There are 19 residues in the CDR3. As handled by the study authors: From reference gene primer amplification, estimates of nucleated cell counts were derived. Libraries were prepared by immunoSEQ multiplex PCR; TCRdb keeps only in-frame clonotypes and omits some of them. The V and J calls and the clone size are those of that table, but D and trimming were determined from the DNA. Of about 170,000 clones in the sample, approximately 87% were seen once. Enrolment of Seattle patients took place during active infection, and they were followed longitudinally.

The receptor comes from a woman aged 55-69 years with COVID-19, enrolled during active disease. This chain links TRBV6-4 with TRBJ2-1; 11 bases match TRBD1. Sequences were obtained from peripheral blood. Here the CDR3 reads CASSRWDRGELADYNEQFF. The CDR3 nucleotides read TGTGCCAGCAGCAGGTGGGACAGGGGGGAACTAGCGGACTACAATGAGCAGTTCTTC.